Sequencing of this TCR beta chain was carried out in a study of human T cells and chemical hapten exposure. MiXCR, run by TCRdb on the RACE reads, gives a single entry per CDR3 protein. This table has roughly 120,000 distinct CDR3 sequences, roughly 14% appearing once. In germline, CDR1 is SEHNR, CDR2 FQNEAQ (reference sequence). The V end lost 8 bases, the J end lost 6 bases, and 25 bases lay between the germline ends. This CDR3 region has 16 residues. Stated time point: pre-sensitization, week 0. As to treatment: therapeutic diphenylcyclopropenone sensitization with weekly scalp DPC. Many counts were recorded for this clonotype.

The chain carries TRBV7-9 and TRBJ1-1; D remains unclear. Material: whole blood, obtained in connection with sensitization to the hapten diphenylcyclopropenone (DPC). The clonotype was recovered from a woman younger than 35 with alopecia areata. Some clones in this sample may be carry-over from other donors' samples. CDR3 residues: CASSSGRADFSSEAFF. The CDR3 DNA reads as TGTGCCAGCTCCTCGGGGAGGGCGGATTTCAGCTCTGAAGCTTTCTTT.